This TCR beta chain appears in the sequencing data of a study of patients and donors after allogeneic stem cell transplantation. TCRdb re-called the RT-PCR reads with MiXCR, one entry per CDR3 protein. The data hold roughly 230,000 distinct CDR3 sequences, with 13% to 15% observed a single time. Trimming left V 5 bases short and J 8 bases short, with 19 bases between. The length of the CDR3 is 14 residues. CDR1 and CDR2 from the germline V gene are SGHVS and FNYEAQ. This receptor was identified in a human donor who was either an allogeneic HSCT recipient or a stem cell or donor lymphocyte infusion donor (not recorded which). It is not recorded whose cells these are; they may come from a transplant donor. Specimen: blood, either unsorted or a sorted T cell fraction (not recorded which). The V gene is TRBV7-6, the J gene TRBJ2-7; no clear D gene. In nucleotides, the CDR3 is TGTGCCAGCAGCCAAACCTCCGGCGGCTATCAGCAGTACTTC. It yields the protein CASSQTSGGYQQYF.